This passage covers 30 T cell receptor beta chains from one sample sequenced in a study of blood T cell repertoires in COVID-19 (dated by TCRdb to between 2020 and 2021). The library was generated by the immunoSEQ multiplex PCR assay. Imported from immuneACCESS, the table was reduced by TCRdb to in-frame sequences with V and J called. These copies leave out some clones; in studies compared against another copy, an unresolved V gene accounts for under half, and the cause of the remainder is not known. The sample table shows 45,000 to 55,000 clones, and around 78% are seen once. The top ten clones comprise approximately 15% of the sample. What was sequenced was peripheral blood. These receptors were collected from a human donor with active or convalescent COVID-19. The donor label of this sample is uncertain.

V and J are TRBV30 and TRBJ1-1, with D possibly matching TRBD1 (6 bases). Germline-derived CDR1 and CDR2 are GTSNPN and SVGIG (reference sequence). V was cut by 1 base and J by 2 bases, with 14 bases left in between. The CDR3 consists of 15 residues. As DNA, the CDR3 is TGTGCCTGGAGTGCAAAGGGACACCCAAACACTGAAGCTTTCTTT. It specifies CAWSAKGHPNTEAFF.

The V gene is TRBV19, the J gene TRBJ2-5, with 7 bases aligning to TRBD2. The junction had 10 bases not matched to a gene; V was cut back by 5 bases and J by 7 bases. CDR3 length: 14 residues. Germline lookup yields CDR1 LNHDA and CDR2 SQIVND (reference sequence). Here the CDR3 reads CASSGTIRIRTQYF. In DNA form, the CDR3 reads TGTGCCAGTAGTGGGACTATCCGAATTAGGACCCAGTACTTC.

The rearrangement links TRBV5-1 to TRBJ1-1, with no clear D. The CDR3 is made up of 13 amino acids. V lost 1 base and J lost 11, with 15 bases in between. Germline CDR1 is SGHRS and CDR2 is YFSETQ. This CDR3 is CASSLRGGERAFF. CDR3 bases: TGCGCCAGCAGCTTGCGGGGAGGTGAACGGGCTTTCTTT.

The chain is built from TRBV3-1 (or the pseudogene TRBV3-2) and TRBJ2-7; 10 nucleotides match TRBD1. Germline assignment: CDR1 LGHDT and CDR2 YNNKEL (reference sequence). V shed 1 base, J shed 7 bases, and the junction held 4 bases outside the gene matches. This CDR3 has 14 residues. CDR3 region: CASSQGQGAREQYF. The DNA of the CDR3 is TGTGCCAGCAGCCAAGGACAGGGGGCAAGGGAGCAGTACTTC.

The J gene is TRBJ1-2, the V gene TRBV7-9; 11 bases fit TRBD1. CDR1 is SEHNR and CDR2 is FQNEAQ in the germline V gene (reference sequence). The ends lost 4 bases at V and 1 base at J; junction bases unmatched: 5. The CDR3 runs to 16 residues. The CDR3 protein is CASSSWTGGINYGYTF. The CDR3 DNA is TGTGCCAGCAGCTCCTGGACAGGGGGCATTAACTATGGCTACACCTTC.

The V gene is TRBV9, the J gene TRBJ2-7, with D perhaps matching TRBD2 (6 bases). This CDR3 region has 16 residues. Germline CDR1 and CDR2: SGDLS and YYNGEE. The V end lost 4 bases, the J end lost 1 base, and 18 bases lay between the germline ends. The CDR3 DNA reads TGTGCCAGCAGCCCAATCGGGACTCAAGGGTCCTACGAGCAGTACTTC. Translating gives CASSPIGTQGSYEQYF.

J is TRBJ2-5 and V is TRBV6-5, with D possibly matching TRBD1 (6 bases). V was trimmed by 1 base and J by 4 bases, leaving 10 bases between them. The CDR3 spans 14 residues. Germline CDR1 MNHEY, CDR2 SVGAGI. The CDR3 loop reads CASSYWAGVETQYF. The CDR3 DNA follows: TGTGCCAGCAGTTACTGGGCAGGGGTAGAGACCCAGTACTTC.

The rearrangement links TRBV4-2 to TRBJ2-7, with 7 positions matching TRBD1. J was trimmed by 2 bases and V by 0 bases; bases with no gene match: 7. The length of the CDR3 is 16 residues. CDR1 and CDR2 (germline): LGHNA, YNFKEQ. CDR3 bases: TGTGCCAGCAGCCAAGATTGGGACAGACTCACCTACGAGCAGTACTTC. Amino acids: CASSQDWDRLTYEQYF.

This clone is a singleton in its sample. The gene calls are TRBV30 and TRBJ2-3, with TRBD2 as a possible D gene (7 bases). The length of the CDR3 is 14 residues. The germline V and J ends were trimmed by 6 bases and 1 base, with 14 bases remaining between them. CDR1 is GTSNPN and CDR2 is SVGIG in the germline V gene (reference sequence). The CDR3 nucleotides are TGTGCCTGTTATCAGGGGAGGGGCACAGATACGCAGTATTTT. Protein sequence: CACYQGRGTDTQYF.

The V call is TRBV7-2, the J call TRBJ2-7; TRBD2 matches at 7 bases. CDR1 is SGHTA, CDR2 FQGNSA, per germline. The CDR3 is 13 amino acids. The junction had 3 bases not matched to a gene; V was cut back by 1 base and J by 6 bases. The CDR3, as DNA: TGTGCCAGCAGCTTAGTTGGACTAGGCGAGCAGTACTTC. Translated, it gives CASSLVGLGEQYF.

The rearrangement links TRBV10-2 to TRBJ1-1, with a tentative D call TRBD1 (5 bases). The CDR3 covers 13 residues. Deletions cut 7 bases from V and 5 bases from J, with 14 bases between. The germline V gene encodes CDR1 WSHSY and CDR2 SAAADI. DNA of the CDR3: TGCGCCAGCATAGACAGCCGGTGGACTGAAGCTTTCTTT. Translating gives CASIDSRWTEAFF.

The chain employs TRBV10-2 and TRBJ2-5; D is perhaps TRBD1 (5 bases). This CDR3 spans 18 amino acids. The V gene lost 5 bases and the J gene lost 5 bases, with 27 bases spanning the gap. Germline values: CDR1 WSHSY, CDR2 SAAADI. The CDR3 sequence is CASSSPDSASAIGETQYF. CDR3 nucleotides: TGCGCCAGCAGTTCCCCAGACAGTGCGTCTGCGATCGGGGAGACCCAGTACTTC.

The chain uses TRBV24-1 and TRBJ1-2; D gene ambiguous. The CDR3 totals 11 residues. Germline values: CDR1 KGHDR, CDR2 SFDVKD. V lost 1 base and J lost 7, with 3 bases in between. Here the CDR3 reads CATSDFSGYTF. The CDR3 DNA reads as TGTGCCACCAGTGATTTCAGTGGCTACACCTTC.

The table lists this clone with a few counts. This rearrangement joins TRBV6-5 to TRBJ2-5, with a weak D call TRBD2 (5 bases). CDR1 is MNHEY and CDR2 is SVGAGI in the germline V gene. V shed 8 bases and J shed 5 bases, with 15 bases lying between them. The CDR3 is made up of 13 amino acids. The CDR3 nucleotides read TGTGCCAGCCCCACGGACTGGGCGGAGACCCAGTACTTC. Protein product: CASPTDWAETQYF.

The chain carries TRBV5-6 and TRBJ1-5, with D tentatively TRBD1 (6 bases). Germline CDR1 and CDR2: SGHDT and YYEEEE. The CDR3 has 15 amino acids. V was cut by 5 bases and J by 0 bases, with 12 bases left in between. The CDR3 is CASRQGAYSNQPQHF. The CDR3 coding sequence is TGTGCCAGCAGACAGGGAGCTTATAGCAATCAGCCCCAGCATTTT. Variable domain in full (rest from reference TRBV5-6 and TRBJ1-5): DAGVTQSPTHLIKTRGQQVTLRCSPKSGHDTVSWYQQALGQGPQFIFQYYEEEERQRGNFPDRFSGHQFPNYSSELNVNALLLGDSALYLCASRQGAYSNQPQHFGDGTRLSIL.

The CDR3 sequence: CASSVLAGGSHTQYF. Here the CDR3 DNA reads TGTGCCAGCAGCGTCCTAGCGGGAGGGTCTCATACGCAGTATTTT. The chain joins TRBV9 to TRBJ2-3; 12 nucleotides align to TRBD2. The CDR3 has 15 residues. CDR1 SGDLS and CDR2 YYNGEE come from the germline V gene. The V gene end was trimmed by 2 bases and the J gene end by 7 bases; junction bases not matched to a gene: 5.

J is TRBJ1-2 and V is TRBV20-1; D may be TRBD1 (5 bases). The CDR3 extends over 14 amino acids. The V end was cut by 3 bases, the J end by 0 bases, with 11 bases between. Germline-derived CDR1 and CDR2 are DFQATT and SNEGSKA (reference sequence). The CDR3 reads CSASETAANYGYTF. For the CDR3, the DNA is TGCAGTGCTAGTGAGACAGCTGCTAACTATGGCTACACCTTC.

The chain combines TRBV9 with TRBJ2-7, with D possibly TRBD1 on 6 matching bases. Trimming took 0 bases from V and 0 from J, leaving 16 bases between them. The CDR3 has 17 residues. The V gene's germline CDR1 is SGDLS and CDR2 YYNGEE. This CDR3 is CASSVVGAAHSSYEQYF. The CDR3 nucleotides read TGTGCCAGCAGCGTAGTGGGGGCAGCCCACAGCTCCTACGAGCAGTACTTC.

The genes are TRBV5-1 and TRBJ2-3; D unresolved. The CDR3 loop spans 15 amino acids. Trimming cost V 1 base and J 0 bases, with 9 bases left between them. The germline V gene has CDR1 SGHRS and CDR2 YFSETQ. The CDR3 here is CASSLRQDSTDTQYF. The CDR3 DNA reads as TGCGCCAGCAGCTTGCGTCAGGATAGCACAGATACGCAGTATTTT.

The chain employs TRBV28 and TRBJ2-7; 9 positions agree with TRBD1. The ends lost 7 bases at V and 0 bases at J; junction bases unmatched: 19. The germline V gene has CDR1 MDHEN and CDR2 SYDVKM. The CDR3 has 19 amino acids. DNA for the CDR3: TGTGCCAGCATTCTTGGTCGGGGACAGGGTGTCGGTGGCTCCTACGAGCAGTACTTC. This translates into CASILGRGQGVGGSYEQYF.

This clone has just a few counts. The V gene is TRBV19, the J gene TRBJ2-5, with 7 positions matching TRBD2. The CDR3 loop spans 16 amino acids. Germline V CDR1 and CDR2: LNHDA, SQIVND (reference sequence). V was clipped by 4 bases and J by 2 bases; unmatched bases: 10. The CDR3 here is CASSTRRAGGQETQYF. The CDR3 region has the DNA TGTGCCAGTAGTACCCGCCGGGCCGGGGGGCAAGAGACCCAGTACTTC.

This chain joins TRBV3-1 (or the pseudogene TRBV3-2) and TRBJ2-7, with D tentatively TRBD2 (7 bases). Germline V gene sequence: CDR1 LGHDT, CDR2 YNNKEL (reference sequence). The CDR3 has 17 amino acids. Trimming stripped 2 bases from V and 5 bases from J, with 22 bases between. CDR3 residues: CASSQMWEGEKIDEQYF. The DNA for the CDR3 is TGTGCCAGCAGCCAAATGTGGGAGGGGGAGAAGATAGACGAGCAGTACTTC.

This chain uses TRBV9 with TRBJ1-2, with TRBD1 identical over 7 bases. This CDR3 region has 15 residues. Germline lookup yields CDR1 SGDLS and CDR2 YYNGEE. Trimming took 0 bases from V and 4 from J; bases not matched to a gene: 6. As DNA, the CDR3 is TGTGCCAGCAGCGTAGGCGGAGGGGGCGGCTATGGCTACACCTTC. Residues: CASSVGGGGGYGYTF. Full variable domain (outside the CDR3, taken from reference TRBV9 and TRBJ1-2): DSGVTQTPKHLITATGQRVTLRCSPRSGDLSVYWYQQSLDQGLQFLIQYYNGEERAKGNILERFSAQQFPDLHSELNLSSLELGDSALYFCASSVGGGGGYGYTFGSGTRLTVV.

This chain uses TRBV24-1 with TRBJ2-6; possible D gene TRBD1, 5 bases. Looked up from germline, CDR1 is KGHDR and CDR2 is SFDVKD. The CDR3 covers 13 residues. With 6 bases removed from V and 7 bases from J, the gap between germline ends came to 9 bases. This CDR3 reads CATSQTAANVLTF. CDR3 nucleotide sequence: TGTGCCACCAGTCAGACAGCCGCCAACGTCCTGACTTTC.

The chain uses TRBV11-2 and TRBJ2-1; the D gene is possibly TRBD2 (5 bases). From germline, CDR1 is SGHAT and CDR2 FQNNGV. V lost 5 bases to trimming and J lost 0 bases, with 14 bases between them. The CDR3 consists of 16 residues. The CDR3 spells CASSLRADYSYNEQFF. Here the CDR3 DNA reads TGTGCCAGCAGCCTAAGAGCGGATTACTCCTACAATGAGCAGTTCTTC.

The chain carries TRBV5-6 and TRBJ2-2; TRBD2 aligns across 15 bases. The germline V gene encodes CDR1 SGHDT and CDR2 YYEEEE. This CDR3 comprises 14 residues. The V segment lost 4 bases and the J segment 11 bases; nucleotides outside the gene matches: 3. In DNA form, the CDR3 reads TGTGCCAGCAGCCCGGGACTAGCGGGAGGAGAGCTGTTTTTT. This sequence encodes CASSPGLAGGELFF.

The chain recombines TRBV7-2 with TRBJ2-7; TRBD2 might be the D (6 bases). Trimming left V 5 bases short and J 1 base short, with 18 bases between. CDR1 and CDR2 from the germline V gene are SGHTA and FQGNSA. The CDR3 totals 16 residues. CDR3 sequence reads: CASSRGPGEGSYEQYF. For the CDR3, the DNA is TGTGCCAGCAGCCGCGGTCCGGGAGAGGGGTCCTACGAGCAGTACTTC.

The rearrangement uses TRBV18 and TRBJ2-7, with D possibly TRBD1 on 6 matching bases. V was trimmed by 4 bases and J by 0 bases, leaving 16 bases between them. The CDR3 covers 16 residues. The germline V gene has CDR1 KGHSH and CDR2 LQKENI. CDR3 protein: CASSQGQPKSSYEQYF. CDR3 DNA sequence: TGTGCCAGCTCACAGGGACAACCAAAGAGCTCCTACGAGCAGTACTTC.

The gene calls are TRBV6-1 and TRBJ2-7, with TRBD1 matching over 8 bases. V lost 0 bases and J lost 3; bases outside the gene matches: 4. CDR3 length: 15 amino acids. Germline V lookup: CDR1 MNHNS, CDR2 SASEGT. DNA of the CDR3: TGTGCCAGCAGTGAAGCTAATACAGGGGGCTACGAGCAGTACTTC. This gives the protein CASSEANTGGYEQYF.

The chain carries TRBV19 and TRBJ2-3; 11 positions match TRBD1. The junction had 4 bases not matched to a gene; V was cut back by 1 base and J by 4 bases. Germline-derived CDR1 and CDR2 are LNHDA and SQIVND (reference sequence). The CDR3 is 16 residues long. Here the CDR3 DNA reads TGTGCCAGTAGTATAGCTCCGGGACAGGGGGCAGATACGCAGTATTTT. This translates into CASSIAPGQGADTQYF.